The 27 T cell receptor beta chains reported below all come from one sample, sequenced in a study of beta chain features in type 1 diabetes. As every portion of the isolated RNA was reverse transcribed, the sequencing read expressed TCRB transcripts. The data were produced by immunoSEQ multiplex PCR, yet TCRdb's version contains in-frame clones alone and is incomplete. The table has 200,000 to 250,000 clones, about 70% seen once. Source material: naive CD4+ T cells from blood. The receptors were sampled from a man under 40 in good health.

J is TRBJ2-1 and V is TRBV19; TRBD1 is a possible D gene (5 bases). From germline, CDR1 is LNHDA and CDR2 SQIVND (reference sequence). This CDR3 has 15 amino acids. Trimming left V 5 bases short and J 5 bases short, with 16 bases between. Written as DNA, the CDR3 is TGTGCCAGTAGTGATGGCCTCAGGGTGAACAATGAGCAGTTCTTC. It is translated as CASSDGLRVNNEQFF.

This chain links TRBV29-1 with TRBJ2-1, with a weak D call TRBD2 (6 bases). CDR3 length: 15 amino acids. Germline CDR1 and CDR2: SQVTM and ANQGSEA. The V end was cut by 5 bases, the J end by 9 bases, with 23 bases between. CDR3 coding DNA: TGCAGCGTTTCAAGACTAGTAGTGGTTCTAGGTGAGCAGTTCTTC. Translated: CSVSRLVVVLGEQFF.

The chain combines TRBV20-1 with TRBJ2-7; D perhaps matches TRBD2 (5 bases). Trimming took off 6 bases at V and 5 bases at J, with 11 bases between the two ends. The length of the CDR3 is 11 residues. The germline gives CDR1 DFQATT, CDR2 SNEGSKA (reference sequence). CDR3 loop: CSAAGGNEQYF. DNA of the CDR3: TGCAGTGCGGCCGGAGGTAACGAGCAGTACTTC.

This clone was seen only once. The rearrangement links TRBV2 to TRBJ2-3; TRBD1 matches at 9 bases. Germline CDR1 reads SNHLY; CDR2 reads FYNNEI. Trimming removed 2 bases from V and 2 bases from J; junction bases left unmatched: 5. This CDR3 spans 16 amino acids. CDR3 residues: CASSETGTGTTDTQYF. The CDR3, as DNA: TGTGCCAGCAGTGAAACCGGGACAGGGACCACAGATACGCAGTATTTT.

The chain couples TRBV30 to TRBJ1-1; 7 bases line up with TRBD1. V lost 4 bases and J lost 9; bases outside the gene matches: 11. Germline V gene sequence: CDR1 GTSNPN, CDR2 SVGIG (reference sequence). The CDR3 sequence is 13 residues long. The CDR3 here is CAWMRRDRVKAFF. The CDR3 bases are TGTGCCTGGATGAGAAGGGACAGAGTAAAAGCTTTCTTT.

V gene TRBV4-2 combines with J gene TRBJ2-2; the D gene is possibly TRBD2 (5 bases). The CDR3 extends over 15 amino acids. Germline V gene data show CDR1 as LGHNA and CDR2 as YNFKEQ. Trimming took off 0 bases at V and 4 bases at J, with 9 bases between the two ends. The CDR3 region has the DNA TGTGCCAGCAGCCAAGATCGGGCGGGCACCGGGGAGCTGTTTTTT. This translates into CASSQDRAGTGELFF.

The chain uses TRBV5-4 and TRBJ2-3, with D hard to call. Trimming removed 5 bases at V and 4 bases at J, with 11 bases between. Germline lookup yields CDR1 SGHNT and CDR2 YYREEE (reference sequence). The CDR3 contains 13 residues. CDR3 sequence reads: CASSFGGADTQYF. DNA for the CDR3: TGTGCCAGCAGTTTTGGTGGGGCAGATACGCAGTATTTT.

This clone has a handful of counts. The chain is built from TRBV30 and TRBJ2-4; perhaps TRBD2 as D (6 bases). V was shortened by 1 base and J by 1 base, with 11 bases between the two germline ends. Per the germline V gene, CDR1 is GTSNPN and CDR2 is SVGIG (reference sequence). The CDR3 contains 15 residues. CDR3: CAWSGLRGAKNIQYF. The CDR3 nucleotides are TGTGCCTGGAGTGGGCTCCGGGGGGCCAAAAACATTCAGTACTTC.

The gene calls are TRBV6-1 and TRBJ2-3; D is unclear. The CDR3 is made up of 12 amino acids. CDR1 and CDR2 from the germline V gene are MNHNS and SASEGT. The V end was cut by 0 bases, the J end by 4 bases, with 2 bases between. This CDR3 reads CASSEASDTQYF. CDR3 DNA sequence: TGTGCCAGCAGTGAAGCCTCAGATACGCAGTATTTT.

The rearrangement uses TRBV6-6 and TRBJ2-1; no clear D gene. V lost 0 bases, J lost 8 bases, and 14 bases lay in between. The CDR3 has 15 residues. The germline V gene encodes CDR1 MNHNY and CDR2 SVGAGI (reference sequence). CDR3: CASSYSLGIEDEQFF. The CDR3 DNA is TGTGCCAGCAGTTACTCTCTGGGGATCGAAGATGAGCAGTTCTTC.

The V gene is TRBV30, the J gene TRBJ1-2; D remains unclear. Germline CDR1 reads GTSNPN; CDR2 reads SVGIG (reference sequence). Trimming removed 5 bases at V and 3 bases at J, with 13 bases between. The CDR3 is made up of 13 amino acids. The CDR3 region is CAWSSDRYYGYTF. The CDR3 nucleotides are TGTGCCTGGTCTAGCGACCGTTACTATGGCTACACCTTC.

V is TRBV13 and J is TRBJ2-1, with no clear D. The germline V gene encodes CDR1 PRHDT and CDR2 FYEKMQ (reference sequence). The CDR3 covers 13 residues. V gave up 0 bases and J gave up 8 bases, with 8 bases separating them. In nucleotides, the CDR3 is TGTGCCAGCAGCTTAGGCCACAGAGATGAGCAGTTCTTC. Translating it yields CASSLGHRDEQFF.

A note on this clone: The sample has other DNA sequences that encode this CDR3 too. V gene TRBV30 combines with J gene TRBJ1-1; D is possibly TRBD1 (5 bases). CDR1 and CDR2 from the germline V gene are GTSNPN and SVGIG (reference sequence). Between the trimmed V and J ends, which lost 2 bases and 1 base, there was a span of 8 bases. The CDR3 contains 13 residues. The CDR3 sequence: CAWSRRGNTEAFF. The CDR3 DNA reads TGTGCCTGGAGTAGGAGGGGGAACACTGAAGCTTTCTTT.

The chain combines TRBV6-1 with TRBJ1-2, with D unclear. The V gene lost 5 bases and the J gene lost 8 bases, with 9 bases spanning the gap. CDR1 MNHNS and CDR2 SASEGT come from the germline V gene. There are 11 residues in the CDR3. In nucleotides, the CDR3 is TGTGCCAGCAGTCCACAAGGAGGCTACACCTTC. This translates into CASSPQGGYTF.

A few counts support this clone. The gene calls are TRBV7-2 and TRBJ2-5; D might be TRBD1 (6 bases). V was clipped by 3 bases and J by 4 bases, with 15 bases between them. Germline CDR1 and CDR2: SGHTA and FQGNSA. The CDR3 runs to 15 residues. The chain's CDR3 is CASSFSGGRRETQYF. The DNA of the CDR3 is TGTGCCAGCAGCTTTAGTGGGGGCAGGCGAGAGACCCAGTACTTC.

This rearrangement joins TRBV6-1 to TRBJ1-5; D is unresolved. This CDR3 region has 15 residues. V lost 5 bases and J lost 3, with 14 bases in between. Germline lookup yields CDR1 MNHNS and CDR2 SASEGT. The CDR3 DNA reads TGTGCCAGCAGTCGCGGGGAGGCCTACAATCAGCCCCAGCATTTT. Translated: CASSRGEAYNQPQHF.

CDR3 region: CASSGQGIYNQPQHF. The CDR3 DNA reads TGTGCCAGCAGTGGGCAGGGGATATACAATCAGCCCCAGCATTTT. The chain couples TRBV2 to TRBJ1-5; a possible D gene is TRBD1 (6 bases). The length of the CDR3 is 15 residues. V was cut by 4 bases and J by 3 bases, with 13 bases left in between. Germline V gene lookup returns CDR1 SNHLY and CDR2 FYNNEI.

The chain carries TRBV6-5 and TRBJ1-2; weak D call: TRBD1 (5 bases). The CDR3 runs 13 residues. The V end was cut by 2 bases, the J end by 3 bases, with 7 bases between. Looked up from germline, CDR1 is MNHEY and CDR2 is SVGAGI. The CDR3 reads CASSYRDDYGYTF. As DNA, the CDR3 is TGTGCCAGCAGTTACCGGGACGACTATGGCTACACCTTC.

The chain joins TRBV29-1 to TRBJ2-5; tentative D call: TRBD1 (6 bases). Per germline, CDR1 SQVTM and CDR2 ANQGSEA. Trimming shortened V by 6 bases and J by 4 bases, and 15 bases separated the two germline ends. The CDR3 extends over 13 amino acids. In DNA, the CDR3 is TGCAGCGTCGCAAACAGGGCTATAGAGACCCAGTACTTC. Its translation is CSVANRAIETQYF. Full variable domain (missing parts from reference TRBV29-1 and TRBJ2-5): SAVISQKPSRDICQRGTSLTIQCQVDSQVTMMFWYRQQPGQSLTLIATANQGSEATYESGFVIDKFPISRPNLTFSTLTVSNMSPEDSSIYLCSVANRAIETQYFGPGTRLLVL.

To note about this clone: Other DNA sequences from this sample encode an identical CDR3 as well. CDR3 DNA: TGCAGCGTTGCAGGCCTTATGAACACTGAAGCTTTCTTT. Translated, it gives CSVAGLMNTEAFF. The genes are TRBV29-1 and TRBJ1-1; D uncertain. Trimming pared 4 bases from V and 0 bases from J, leaving 9 bases between. The CDR3 extends over 13 amino acids. The germline V gene encodes CDR1 SQVTM and CDR2 ANQGSEA. Looking up the rest from reference TRBV29-1 and TRBJ1-1 gives the full variable domain: SAVISQKPSRDICQRGTSLTIQCQVDSQVTMMFWYRQQPGQSLTLIATANQGSEATYESGFVIDKFPISRPNLTFSTLTVSNMSPEDSSIYLCSVAGLMNTEAFFGQGTRLTVV.

This rearrangement joins TRBV29-1 to TRBJ2-7, with 11 bases matching TRBD2. Germline V gene data show CDR1 as SQVTM and CDR2 as ANQGSEA. With V trimmed by 5 bases and J by 4 bases, 4 bases remained unmatched. The CDR3 has 13 residues. In nucleotides, the CDR3 is TGCAGCGTTTTCACTAGCGGGAGATACGAGCAGTACTTC. Translation: CSVFTSGRYEQYF.

This chain joins TRBV7-2 and TRBJ2-3; D is unresolved. In germline, CDR1 is SGHTA, CDR2 FQGNSA. V lost 5 bases and J 1 base, leaving 13 bases between the germline ends. This CDR3 region has 15 residues. CDR3 region: CASSPKEYGTDTQYF. The CDR3 region has the DNA TGTGCCAGCAGCCCTAAAGAGTATGGCACAGATACGCAGTATTTT.

J is TRBJ2-4 and V is TRBV25-1; a possible D gene is TRBD1 (6 bases). The CDR3 contains 15 residues. Germline V gene lookup returns CDR1 MGHDK and CDR2 SYGVNS. V was shortened by 2 bases and J by 1 base, with 9 bases between the two germline ends. The CDR3 nucleotides read TGTGCCAGCAGTGAAAACAGGGCTGCCAAAAACATTCAGTACTTC. Encoded protein: CASSENRAAKNIQYF.

This clone has a handful of counts. A junction end diverges from the germline sequence, so it may reflect a read error. This chain joins TRBV30 and TRBJ2-7; 7 bases agree with TRBD1. The CDR3 is 14 amino acids. The germline V gene encodes CDR1 GTSNPN and CDR2 SVGIG (reference sequence). The CDR3 protein is CACPGKGGSDEQYF. CDR3 DNA sequence: TGTGCCTGCCCTGGGAAAGGGGGCTCCGACGAGCAGTACTTC.

The rearrangement links TRBV4-2 to TRBJ1-1, with TRBD1 identical over 8 bases. V dropped 3 bases and J dropped 11; count of bases not matched to a gene: 11. Germline CDR1 and CDR2: LGHNA and YNFKEQ. The CDR3 consists of 14 residues. The chain's CDR3 is CASSQRAGGIAAFF. The CDR3 DNA sequence: TGTGCCAGCAGCCAGAGGGCAGGGGGCATCGCGGCTTTCTTT.

V and J are TRBV9 and TRBJ2-3; D gene ambiguous. CDR3 size: 15 residues. Germline values: CDR1 SGDLS, CDR2 YYNGEE. Trimming removed 0 bases at V and 2 bases at J, with 10 bases between. In nucleotides, the CDR3 is TGTGCCAGCAGCGTAGGTCGGGTGAACACAGATACGCAGTATTTT. As protein: CASSVGRVNTDTQYF.

The chain has TRBV28 and TRBJ2-1, with 8 bases lining up with TRBD2. Germline CDR1 is MDHEN and CDR2 is SYDVKM. The V segment lost 7 bases and the J segment 1 base; nucleotides outside the gene matches: 15. The CDR3 loop spans 18 amino acids. The CDR3 DNA reads TGTGCCAGCATTGGGCCCTTTGGGAGCGGGAGTTCCTACAATGAGCAGTTCTTC. The encoded protein is CASIGPFGSGSSYNEQFF.